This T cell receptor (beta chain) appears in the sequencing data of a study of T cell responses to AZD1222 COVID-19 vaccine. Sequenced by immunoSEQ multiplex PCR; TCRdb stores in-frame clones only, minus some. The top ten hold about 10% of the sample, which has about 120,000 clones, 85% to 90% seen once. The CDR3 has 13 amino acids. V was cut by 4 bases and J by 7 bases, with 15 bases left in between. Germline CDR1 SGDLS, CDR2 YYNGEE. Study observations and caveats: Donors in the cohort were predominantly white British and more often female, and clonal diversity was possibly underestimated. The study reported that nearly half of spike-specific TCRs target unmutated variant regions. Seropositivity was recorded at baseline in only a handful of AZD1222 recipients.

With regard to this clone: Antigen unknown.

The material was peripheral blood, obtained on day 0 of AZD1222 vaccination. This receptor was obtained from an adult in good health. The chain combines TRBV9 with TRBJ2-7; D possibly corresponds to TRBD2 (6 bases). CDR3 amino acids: CASSPWEADEQYF. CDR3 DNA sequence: TGTGCCAGCAGCCCCTGGGAGGCGGATGAGCAGTACTTC.